A single sample is the source of the 4 T cell receptor beta chains below, sequenced in a study of shared clonotypes between healthy human individuals. Sequencing used immunoSEQ multiplex PCR; TCRdb keeps in-frame clones, though not all of them. This sample has about 1,800,000 clones, with approximately 94% found just once. CD45RO-negative, CCR7-positively selected cells formed the naive CD8 fraction, excluding terminally differentiated effector memory CD45RA+ cells. The sequencing input was naive CD8+ T cells sorted from blood. These receptors originate from a man aged 18 to 29 in good health.

The chain combines TRBV7-6 with TRBJ2-1, with 9 positions matching TRBD2. V was clipped by 1 base and J by 10 bases; unmatched bases: 8. The CDR3 is 15 amino acids. Germline V CDR1 and CDR2: SGHVS, FNYEAQ. The CDR3 sequence: CASSLVLAGAPEQFF. CDR3 coding DNA: TGTGCCAGCAGCTTAGTTTTAGCGGGAGCCCCCGAGCAGTTCTTC. Full variable domain (missing parts from reference TRBV7-6 and TRBJ2-1): GAGVSQSPRYKVTKRGQDVALRCDPISGHVSLYWYRQALGQGPEFLTYFNYEAQQDKSGLPNDRFSAERPEGSISTLTIQRTEQRDSAMYRCASSLVLAGAPEQFFGPGTRLTVL.

As to this clone: Additional DNA sequences in this sample encode the identical CDR3. This chain uses TRBV4-3 with TRBJ2-7, with TRBD2 matching 7 bases. CDR3 length: 15 residues. From germline, CDR1 is LGHNA and CDR2 YSLEER. V lost 2 bases and J lost 0; bases outside the gene matches: 4. The CDR3 protein is CASSQLAGGSYEQYF. CDR3 DNA sequence: TGCGCCAGCAGCCAATTAGCGGGTGGCTCCTACGAGCAGTACTTC.

Comment on this clone: Additional DNA sequences in this sample encode the identical CDR3. The chain has TRBV27 and TRBJ2-7; no definite D call. The CDR3 runs to 13 residues. Germline lookup yields CDR1 MNHEY and CDR2 SMNVEV (reference sequence). Trimming removed 3 bases from V and 2 bases from J, with 8 bases in between. The CDR3 reads CASSLDVTYEQYF. The CDR3 DNA reads TGTGCCAGCAGTTTGGACGTCACCTACGAGCAGTACTTC.

This clone turned up a few times. The chain joins TRBV7-9 to TRBJ1-1; D unresolved. The CDR3 loop spans 14 amino acids. Per germline, CDR1 SEHNR and CDR2 FQNEAQ (reference sequence). Trimming took 5 bases from V and 5 from J, leaving 15 bases between them. This CDR3 is CASSPTAGWTEAFF. CDR3 DNA sequence: TGTGCCAGCAGCCCCACGGCGGGGTGGACTGAAGCTTTCTTT.